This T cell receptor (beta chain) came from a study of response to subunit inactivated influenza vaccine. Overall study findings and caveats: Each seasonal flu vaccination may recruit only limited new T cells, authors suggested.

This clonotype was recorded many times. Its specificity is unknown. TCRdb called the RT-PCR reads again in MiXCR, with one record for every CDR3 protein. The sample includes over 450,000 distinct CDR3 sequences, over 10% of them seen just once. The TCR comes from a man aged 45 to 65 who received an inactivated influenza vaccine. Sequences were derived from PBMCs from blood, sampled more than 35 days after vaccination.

CDR3 in amino acids: CASTLADRYNEQFF. The CDR3 region has the DNA TGTGCCAGCACCTTAGCGGACCGATACAATGAGCAGTTCTTC. The chain combines TRBV12-3 or TRBV12-4 with TRBJ2-1; maybe TRBD2 (6 bases). V was cut by 7 bases and J by 4 bases, with 14 bases left in between. There are 14 residues in the CDR3.